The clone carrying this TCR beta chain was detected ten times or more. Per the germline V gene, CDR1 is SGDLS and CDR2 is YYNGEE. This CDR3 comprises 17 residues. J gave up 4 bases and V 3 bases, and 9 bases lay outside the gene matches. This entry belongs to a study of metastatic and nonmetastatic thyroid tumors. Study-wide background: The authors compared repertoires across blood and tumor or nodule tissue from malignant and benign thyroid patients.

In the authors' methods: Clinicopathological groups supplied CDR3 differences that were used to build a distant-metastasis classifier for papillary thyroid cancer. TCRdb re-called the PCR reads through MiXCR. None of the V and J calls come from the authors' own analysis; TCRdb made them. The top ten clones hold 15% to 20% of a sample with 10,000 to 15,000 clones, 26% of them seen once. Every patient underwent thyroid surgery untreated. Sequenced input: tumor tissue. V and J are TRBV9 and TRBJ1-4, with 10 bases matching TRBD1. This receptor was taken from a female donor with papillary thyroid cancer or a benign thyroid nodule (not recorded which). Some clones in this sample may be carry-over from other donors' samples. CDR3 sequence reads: CASSDQQTGGNNEKLFF. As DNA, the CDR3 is TGTGCCAGCAGCGACCAACAGACAGGGGGCAATAATGAAAAACTGTTTTTT.